This T cell receptor (beta chain) was captured in a study of T cell responses to AZD1222 COVID-19 vaccine. The V end was cut by 0 bases, the J end by 2 bases, with 8 bases between. CDR3 length: 13 residues. CDR1 is GTSNPN and CDR2 is SVGIG in the germline V gene (reference sequence). This clone appeared a single time. Sequencing was performed with immunoSEQ multiplex PCR; in TCRdb, only in-frame clones are kept and a portion is missing. Of 92,000 or so clones in the sample, around nine tenths were seen once. The source was peripheral blood, collected 28 days after the second AZD1222 dose. This sequence originates from an adult who received the AZD1222 COVID-19 vaccine. The chain uses TRBV30 and TRBJ2-7; perhaps TRBD2 as D (5 bases). Here the CDR3 reads CAWSVGVPYEQYF. For the CDR3, the DNA is TGTGCCTGGAGTGTGGGAGTCCCCTACGAGCAGTACTTC.